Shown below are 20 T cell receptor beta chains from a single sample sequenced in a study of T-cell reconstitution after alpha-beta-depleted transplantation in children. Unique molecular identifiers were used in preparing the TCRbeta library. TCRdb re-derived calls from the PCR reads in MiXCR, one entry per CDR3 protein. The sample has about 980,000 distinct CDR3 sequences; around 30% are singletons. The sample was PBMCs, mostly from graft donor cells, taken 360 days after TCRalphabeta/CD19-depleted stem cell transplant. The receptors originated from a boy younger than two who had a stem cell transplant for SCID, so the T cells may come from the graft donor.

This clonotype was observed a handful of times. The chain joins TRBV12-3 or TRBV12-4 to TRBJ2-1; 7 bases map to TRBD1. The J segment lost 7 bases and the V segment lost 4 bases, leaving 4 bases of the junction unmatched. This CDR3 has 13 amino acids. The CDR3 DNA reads TGTGCCAGCAGTTACAACAGGGGAAATGAGCAGTTCTTC. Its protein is CASSYNRGNEQFF.

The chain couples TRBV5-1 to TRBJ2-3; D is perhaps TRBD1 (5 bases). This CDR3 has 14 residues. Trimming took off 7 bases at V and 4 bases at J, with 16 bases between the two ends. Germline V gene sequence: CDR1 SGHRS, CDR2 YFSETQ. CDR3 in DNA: TGCGCCAGCCATCAGGGCTGGAGCCCAGATACGCAGTATTTT. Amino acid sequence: CASHQGWSPDTQYF.

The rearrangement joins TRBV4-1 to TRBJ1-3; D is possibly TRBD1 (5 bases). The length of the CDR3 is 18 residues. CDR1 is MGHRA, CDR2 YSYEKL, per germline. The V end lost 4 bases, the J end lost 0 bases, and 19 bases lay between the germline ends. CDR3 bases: TGCGCCAGCAGCCCCCCTTGGCGGGGCCCCTTCTCTGGAAACACCATATATTTT. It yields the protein CASSPPWRGPFSGNTIYF.

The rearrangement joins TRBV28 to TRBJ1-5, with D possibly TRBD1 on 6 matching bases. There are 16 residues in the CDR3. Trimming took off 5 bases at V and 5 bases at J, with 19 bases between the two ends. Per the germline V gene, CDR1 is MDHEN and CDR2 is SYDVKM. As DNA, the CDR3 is TGTGCCAGCAGTCCTTTGCGAGCCAGGGGCCATCAGCCCCAGCATTTT. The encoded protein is CASSPLRARGHQPQHF.

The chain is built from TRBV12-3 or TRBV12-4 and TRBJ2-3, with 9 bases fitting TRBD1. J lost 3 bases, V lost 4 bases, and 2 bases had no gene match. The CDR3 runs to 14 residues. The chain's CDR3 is CASSWTGETDTQYF. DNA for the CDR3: TGTGCCAGCAGTTGGACAGGGGAGACAGATACGCAGTATTTT.

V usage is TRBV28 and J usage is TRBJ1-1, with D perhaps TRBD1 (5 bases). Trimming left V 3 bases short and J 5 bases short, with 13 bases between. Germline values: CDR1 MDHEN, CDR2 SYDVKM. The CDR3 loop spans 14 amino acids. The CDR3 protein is CASSFQTVPTEAFF. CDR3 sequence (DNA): TGTGCCAGCAGTTTTCAGACAGTACCGACTGAAGCTTTCTTT.

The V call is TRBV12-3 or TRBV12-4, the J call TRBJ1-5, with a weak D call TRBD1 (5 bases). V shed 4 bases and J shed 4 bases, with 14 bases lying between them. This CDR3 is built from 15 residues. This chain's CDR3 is CASSSSGYPNQPQHF. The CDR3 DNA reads TGTGCCAGCAGTTCCTCAGGGTACCCGAATCAGCCCCAGCATTTT.

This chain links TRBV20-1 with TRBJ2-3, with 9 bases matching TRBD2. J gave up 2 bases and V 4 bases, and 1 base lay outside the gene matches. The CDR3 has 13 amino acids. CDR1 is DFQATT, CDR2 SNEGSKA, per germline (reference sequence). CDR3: CSATSGDTDTQYF. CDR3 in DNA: TGCAGTGCTACTAGCGGGGACACAGATACGCAGTATTTT.

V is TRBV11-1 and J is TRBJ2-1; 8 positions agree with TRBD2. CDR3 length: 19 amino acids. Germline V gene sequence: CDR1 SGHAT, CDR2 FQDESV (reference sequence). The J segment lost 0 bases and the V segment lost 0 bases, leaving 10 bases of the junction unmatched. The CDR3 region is CASSLARERGTVSYNEQFF. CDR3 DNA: TGTGCCAGCAGCTTAGCGCGGGAGCGGGGGACCGTCTCCTACAATGAGCAGTTCTTC.

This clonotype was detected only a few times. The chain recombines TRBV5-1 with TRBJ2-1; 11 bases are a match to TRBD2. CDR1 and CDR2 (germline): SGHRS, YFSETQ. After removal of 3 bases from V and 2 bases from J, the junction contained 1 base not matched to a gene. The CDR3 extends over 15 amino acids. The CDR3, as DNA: TGCGCCAGCAGCTCGACTAGCGGGGCCTACAATGAGCAGTTCTTC. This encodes CASSSTSGAYNEQFF. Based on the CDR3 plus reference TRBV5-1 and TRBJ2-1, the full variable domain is KAGVTQTPRYLIKTRGQQVTLSCSPISGHRSVSWYQQTPGQGLQFLFEYFSETQRNKGNFPGRFSGRQFSNSRSEMNVSTLELGDSALYLCASSSTSGAYNEQFFGPGTRLTVL.

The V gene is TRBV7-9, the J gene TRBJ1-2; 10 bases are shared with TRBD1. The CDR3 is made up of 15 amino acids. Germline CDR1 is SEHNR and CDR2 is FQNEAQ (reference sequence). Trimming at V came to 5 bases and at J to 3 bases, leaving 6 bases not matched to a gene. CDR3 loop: CASSPPGTGDYGYTF. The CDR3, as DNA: TGTGCCAGCAGCCCTCCCGGGACAGGGGACTATGGCTACACCTTC.

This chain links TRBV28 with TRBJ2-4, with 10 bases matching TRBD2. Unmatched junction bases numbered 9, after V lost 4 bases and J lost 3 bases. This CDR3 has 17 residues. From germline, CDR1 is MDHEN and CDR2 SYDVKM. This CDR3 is CASSSAGIAGGKNIQYF. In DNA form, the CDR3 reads TGTGCCAGCAGTTCGGCGGGAATAGCGGGGGGCAAAAACATTCAGTACTTC.

The CDR3 DNA is TGCAGTGCTCCGGGCCCGGGTGGGAACGAGCAGTACTTC. Amino acid sequence: CSAPGPGGNEQYF. The J gene is TRBJ2-7, the V gene TRBV20-1; unclear D gene. This CDR3 has 13 residues. Per germline, CDR1 DFQATT and CDR2 SNEGSKA (reference sequence). The V and J ends lost 5 bases and 5 bases respectively, with 16 bases between them.

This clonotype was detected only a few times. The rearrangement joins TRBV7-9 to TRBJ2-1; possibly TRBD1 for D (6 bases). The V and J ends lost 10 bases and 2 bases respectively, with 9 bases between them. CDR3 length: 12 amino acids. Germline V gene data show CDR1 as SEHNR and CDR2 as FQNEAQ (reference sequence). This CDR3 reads CATDRTYNEQFF. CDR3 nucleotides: TGTGCCACCGACAGGACCTACAATGAGCAGTTCTTC.

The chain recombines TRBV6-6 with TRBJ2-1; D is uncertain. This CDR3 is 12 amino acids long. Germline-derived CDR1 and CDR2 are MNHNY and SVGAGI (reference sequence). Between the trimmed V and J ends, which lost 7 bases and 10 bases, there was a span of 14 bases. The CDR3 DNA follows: TGTGCCAGCAAGGGTCTGGTTAGGGAGCAGTTCTTC. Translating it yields CASKGLVREQFF.

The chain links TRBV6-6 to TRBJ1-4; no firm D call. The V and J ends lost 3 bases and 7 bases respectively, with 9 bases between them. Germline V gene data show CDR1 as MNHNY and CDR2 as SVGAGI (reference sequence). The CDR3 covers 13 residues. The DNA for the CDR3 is TGTGCCAGCAGTTATTCGGTCGGTGAAAAACTGTTTTTT. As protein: CASSYSVGEKLFF.

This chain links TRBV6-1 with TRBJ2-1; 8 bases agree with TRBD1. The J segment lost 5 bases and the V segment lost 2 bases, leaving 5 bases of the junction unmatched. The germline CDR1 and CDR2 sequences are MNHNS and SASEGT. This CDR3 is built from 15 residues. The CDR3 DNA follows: TGTGCCAGCAGTGAAAGGACAGGGACCCACAATGAGCAGTTCTTC. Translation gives CASSERTGTHNEQFF.

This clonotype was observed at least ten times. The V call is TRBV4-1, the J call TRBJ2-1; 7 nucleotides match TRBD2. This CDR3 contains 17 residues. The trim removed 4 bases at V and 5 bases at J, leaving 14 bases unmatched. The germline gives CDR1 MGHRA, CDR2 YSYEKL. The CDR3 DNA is TGCGCCAGCAGCCCCGAACCCGGGAGGAGTGTACACAATGAGCAGTTCTTC. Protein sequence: CASSPEPGRSVHNEQFF.

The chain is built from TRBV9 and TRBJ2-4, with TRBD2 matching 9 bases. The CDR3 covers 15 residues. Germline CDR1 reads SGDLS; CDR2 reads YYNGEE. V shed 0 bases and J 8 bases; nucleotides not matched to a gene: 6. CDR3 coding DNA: TGTGCCAGCAGCGTAGGCGGGGGGGCGTCGGACATTCAGTACTTC. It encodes CASSVGGGASDIQYF.

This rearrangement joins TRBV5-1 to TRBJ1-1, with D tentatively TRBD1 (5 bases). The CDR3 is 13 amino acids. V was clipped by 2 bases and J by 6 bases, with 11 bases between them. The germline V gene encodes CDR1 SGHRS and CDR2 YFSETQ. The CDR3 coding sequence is TGCGCCAGCAGCTTTACAGGCACCGCTGAAGCTTTCTTT. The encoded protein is CASSFTGTAEAFF.